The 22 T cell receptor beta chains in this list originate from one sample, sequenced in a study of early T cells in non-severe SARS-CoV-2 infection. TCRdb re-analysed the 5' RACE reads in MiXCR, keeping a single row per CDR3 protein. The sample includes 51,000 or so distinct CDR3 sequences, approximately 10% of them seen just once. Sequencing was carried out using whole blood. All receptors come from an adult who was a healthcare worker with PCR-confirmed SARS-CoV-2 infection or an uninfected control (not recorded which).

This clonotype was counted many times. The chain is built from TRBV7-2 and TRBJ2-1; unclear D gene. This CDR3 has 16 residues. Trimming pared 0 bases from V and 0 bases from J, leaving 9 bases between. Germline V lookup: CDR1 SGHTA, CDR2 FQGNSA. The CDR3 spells CASSLAPERSYNEQFF. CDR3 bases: TGTGCCAGCAGCTTAGCTCCGGAGCGCTCCTACAATGAGCAGTTCTTC.

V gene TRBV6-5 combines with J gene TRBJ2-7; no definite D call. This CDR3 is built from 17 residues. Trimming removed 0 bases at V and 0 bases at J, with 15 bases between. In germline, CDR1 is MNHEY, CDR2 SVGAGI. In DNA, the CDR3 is TGTGCCAGCAGTTACTCGATAGTGGCGGCGGTCTCCTACGAGCAGTACTTC. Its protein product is CASSYSIVAAVSYEQYF.

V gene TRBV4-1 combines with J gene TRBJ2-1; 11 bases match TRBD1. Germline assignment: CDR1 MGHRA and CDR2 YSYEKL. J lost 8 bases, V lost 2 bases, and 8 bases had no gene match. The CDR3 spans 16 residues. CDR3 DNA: TGCGCCAGCAGCCAACCAACGGACAGGGGGCGAGATGAGCAGTTCTTC. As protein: CASSQPTDRGRDEQFF.

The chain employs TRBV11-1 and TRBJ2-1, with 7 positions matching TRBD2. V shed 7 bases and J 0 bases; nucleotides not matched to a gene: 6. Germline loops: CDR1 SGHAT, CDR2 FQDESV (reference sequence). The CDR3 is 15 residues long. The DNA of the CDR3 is TGTGCCAGCAAGTTGGGCGGGAGCTCCTACAATGAGCAGTTCTTC. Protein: CASKLGGSSYNEQFF.

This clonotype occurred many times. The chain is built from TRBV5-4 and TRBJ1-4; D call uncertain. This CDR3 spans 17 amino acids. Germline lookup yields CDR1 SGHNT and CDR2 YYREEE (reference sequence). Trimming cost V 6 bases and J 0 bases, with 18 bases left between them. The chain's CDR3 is CASIILWTVATNEKLFF. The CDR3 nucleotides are TGTGCCAGCATCATACTCTGGACGGTTGCAACTAATGAAAAACTGTTTTTT.

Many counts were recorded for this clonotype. The CDR3 DNA reads as TGCGCCAGCAGCCCGACAATCGGGGATGAAAAACTGTTTTTT. Protein sequence: CASSPTIGDEKLFF. This chain connects TRBV4-1 to TRBJ1-4; D ambiguous. CDR3 length equals 14 residues. Trimming took off 4 bases at V and 6 bases at J, with 12 bases between the two ends. Germline V gene sequence: CDR1 MGHRA, CDR2 YSYEKL.

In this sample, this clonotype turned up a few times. The CDR3 coding sequence is TGTGCCAGCAGTTCGGGACTAGCGCGGGCCTTCTCTAGGGACAATGAGCAGTTCTTC. Its translation: CASSSGLARAFSRDNEQFF. The rearrangement uses TRBV27 and TRBJ2-1; TRBD2 agrees at 10 bases. CDR1 and CDR2 from the germline V gene are MNHEY and SMNVEV (reference sequence). CDR3 length equals 19 residues. V lost 4 bases, J lost 5 bases, and 17 bases stayed unmatched.

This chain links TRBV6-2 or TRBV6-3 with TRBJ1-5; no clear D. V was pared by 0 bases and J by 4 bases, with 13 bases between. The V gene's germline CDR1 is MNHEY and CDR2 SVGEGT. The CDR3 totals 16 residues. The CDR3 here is CASSYSGLGGNQPQHF. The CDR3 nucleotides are TGTGCCAGCAGTTACTCGGGTCTGGGAGGTAATCAGCCCCAGCATTTT.

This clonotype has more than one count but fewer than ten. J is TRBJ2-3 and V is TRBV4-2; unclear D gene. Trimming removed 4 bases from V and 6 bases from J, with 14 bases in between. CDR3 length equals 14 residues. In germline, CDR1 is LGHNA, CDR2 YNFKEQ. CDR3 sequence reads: CASSPPSVGDTQYF. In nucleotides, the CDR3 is TGTGCCAGCAGCCCCCCCAGTGTTGGGGATACGCAGTATTTT.

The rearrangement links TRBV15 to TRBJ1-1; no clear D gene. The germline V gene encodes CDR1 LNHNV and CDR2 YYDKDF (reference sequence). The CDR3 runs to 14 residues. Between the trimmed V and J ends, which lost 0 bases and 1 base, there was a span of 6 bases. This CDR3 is CATSRDLGNTEAFF. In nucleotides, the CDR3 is TGTGCCACCAGCAGAGATCTGGGGAACACTGAAGCTTTCTTT.

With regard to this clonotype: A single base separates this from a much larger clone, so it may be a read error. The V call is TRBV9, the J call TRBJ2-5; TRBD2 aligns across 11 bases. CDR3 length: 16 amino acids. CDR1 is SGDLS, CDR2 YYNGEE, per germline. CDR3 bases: TGTACCAGCAGCGTTAGCGGGAGGGCCCGGGGAGAGACCCAGTACTTC. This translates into CTSSVSGRARGETQYF.

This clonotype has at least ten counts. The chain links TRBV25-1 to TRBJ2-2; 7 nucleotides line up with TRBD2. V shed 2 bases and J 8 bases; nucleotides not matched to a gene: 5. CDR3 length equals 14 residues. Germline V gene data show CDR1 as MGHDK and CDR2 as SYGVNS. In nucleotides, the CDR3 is TGTGCCAGCAGTGAACACGCGGGAGTTGGGGAGCTGTTTTTT. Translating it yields CASSEHAGVGELFF.

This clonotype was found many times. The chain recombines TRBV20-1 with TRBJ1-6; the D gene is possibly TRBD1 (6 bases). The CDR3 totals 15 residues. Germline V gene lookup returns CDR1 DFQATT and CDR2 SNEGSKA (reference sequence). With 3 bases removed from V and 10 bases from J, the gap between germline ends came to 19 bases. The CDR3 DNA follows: TGCAGTGCTAGGCTTCGGGGGCAGGGACAATCACCCCTCCACTTT. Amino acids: CSARLRGQGQSPLHF.

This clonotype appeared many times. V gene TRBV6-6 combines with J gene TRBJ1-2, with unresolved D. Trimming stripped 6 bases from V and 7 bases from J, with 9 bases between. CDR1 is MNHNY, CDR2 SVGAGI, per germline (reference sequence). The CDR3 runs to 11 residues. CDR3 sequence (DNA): TGTGCCAGCAGGGAGGGAAGTGGCTACACCTTC. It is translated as CASREGSGYTF.

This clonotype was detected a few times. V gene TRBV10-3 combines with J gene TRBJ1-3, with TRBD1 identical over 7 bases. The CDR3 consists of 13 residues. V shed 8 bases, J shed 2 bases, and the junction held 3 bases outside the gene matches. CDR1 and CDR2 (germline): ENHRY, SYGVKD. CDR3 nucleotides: TGTGCCATCTCCGGGACAGCTGGAAACACCATATATTTT. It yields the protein CAISGTAGNTIYF.

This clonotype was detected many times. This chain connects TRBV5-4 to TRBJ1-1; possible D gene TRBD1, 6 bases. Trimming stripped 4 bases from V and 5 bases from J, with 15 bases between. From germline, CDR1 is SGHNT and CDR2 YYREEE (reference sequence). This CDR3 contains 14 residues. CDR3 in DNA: TGTGCCAGCAGCGCCCAGGGGAGGAGTACTGAAGCTTTCTTT. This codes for CASSAQGRSTEAFF. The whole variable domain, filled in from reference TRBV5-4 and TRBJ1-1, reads ETGVTQSPTHLIKTRGQQVTLRCSSQSGHNTVSWYQQALGQGPQFIFQYYREEENGRGNFPPRFSGLQFPNYSSELNVNALELDDSALYLCASSAQGRSTEAFFGQGTRLTVV.

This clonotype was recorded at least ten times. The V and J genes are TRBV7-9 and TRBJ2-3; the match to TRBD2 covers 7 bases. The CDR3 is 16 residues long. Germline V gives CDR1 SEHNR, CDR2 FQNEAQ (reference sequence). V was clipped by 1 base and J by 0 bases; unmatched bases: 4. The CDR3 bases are TGTGCCAGCAGCTTAGGACCAGCGGGGAGCACAGATACGCAGTATTTT. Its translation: CASSLGPAGSTDTQYF.

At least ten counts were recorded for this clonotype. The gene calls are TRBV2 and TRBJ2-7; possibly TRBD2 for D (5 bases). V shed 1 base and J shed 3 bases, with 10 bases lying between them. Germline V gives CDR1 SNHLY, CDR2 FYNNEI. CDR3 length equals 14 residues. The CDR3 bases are TGTGCCAGCAGTGAAGAGGACTCTTTCTACGAGCAGTACTTC. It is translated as CASSEEDSFYEQYF. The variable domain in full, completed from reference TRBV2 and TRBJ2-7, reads EPEVTQTPSHQVTQMGQEVILRCVPISNHLYFYWYRQILGQKVEFLVSFYNNEISEKSEIFDDQFSVERPDGSNFTLKIRSTKLEDSAMYFCASSEEDSFYEQYFGPGTRLTVT.

CDR3 amino acids: CASSLGTTNTGELFF. Here the CDR3 DNA reads TGTGCCAGCAGTTTGGGGACTACGAACACCGGGGAGCTGTTTTTT. The rearrangement uses TRBV12-3 or TRBV12-4 and TRBJ2-2, with 7 positions matching TRBD2. V lost 3 bases to trimming and J lost 0 bases; unmatched junction nucleotides: 1. The CDR3 totals 15 residues.

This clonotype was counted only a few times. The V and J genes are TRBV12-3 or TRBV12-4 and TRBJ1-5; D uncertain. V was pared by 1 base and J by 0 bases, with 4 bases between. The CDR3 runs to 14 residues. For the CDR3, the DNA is TGTGCCAGCAGTTTAGACTATAGCAATCAGCCCCAGCATTTT. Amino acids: CASSLDYSNQPQHF.

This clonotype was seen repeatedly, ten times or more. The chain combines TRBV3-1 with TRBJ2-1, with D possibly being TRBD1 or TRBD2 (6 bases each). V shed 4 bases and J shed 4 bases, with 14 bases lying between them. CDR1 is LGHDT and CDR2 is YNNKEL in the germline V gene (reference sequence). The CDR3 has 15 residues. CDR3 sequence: CASSPSRGVYNEQFF. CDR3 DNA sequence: TGTGCCAGCAGCCCTAGTAGGGGGGTGTACAATGAGCAGTTCTTC.

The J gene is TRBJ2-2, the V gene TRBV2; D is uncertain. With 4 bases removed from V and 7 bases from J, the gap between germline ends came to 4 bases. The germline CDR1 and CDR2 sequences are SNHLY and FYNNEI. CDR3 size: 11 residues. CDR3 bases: TGTGCCAGCAGTGTAGTCGGGGAGCTGTTTTTT. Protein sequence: CASSVVGELFF.